Below are 14 T cell receptor beta chains sequenced from a single sample in a study of identical twins. In TCRdb, the 5' RACE reads were re-called with MiXCR into one record per CDR3 protein. The sample contains over 200,000 distinct CDR3 sequences, approximately 9% of which appear only once. The specimen was memory (CD45RO+) T cells sorted from blood. The receptors originated from a woman aged 18-35 years in good health.

This clonotype was observed a handful of times. J is TRBJ2-1 and V is TRBV11-2; a weak D match, TRBD1 (5 bases). The CDR3 covers 17 residues. V lost 5 bases to trimming and J lost 0 bases, with 17 bases between them. Germline lookup yields CDR1 SGHAT and CDR2 FQNNGV. CDR3 DNA: TGTGCCAGCAGCCAAAGGGGTTTGGTTTACTCCTACAATGAGCAGTTCTTC. Protein sequence: CASSQRGLVYSYNEQFF.

This clonotype was picked up a small number of times. The V call is TRBV6-5, the J call TRBJ2-7; no clear D. CDR1 is MNHEY and CDR2 is SVGAGI in the germline V gene. The CDR3 sequence is 12 residues long. V was shortened by 6 bases and J by 1 base, with 7 bases between the two germline ends. The CDR3 loop is CASRDPSYEQYF. For the CDR3, the DNA is TGTGCCAGCAGGGACCCGTCCTACGAGCAGTACTTC.

This clonotype has more than one count but fewer than ten. As DNA, the CDR3 is TGTGCCAGCAGTTTTGATTACAGGGGAATATTGAACACTGAAGCTTTCTTT. It specifies CASSFDYRGILNTEAFF. V and J are TRBV27 and TRBJ1-1; TRBD1 aligns across 7 bases. The CDR3 spans 17 residues. Trimming removed 3 bases from V and 0 bases from J; junction bases left unmatched: 10. Germline loops: CDR1 MNHEY, CDR2 SMNVEV (reference sequence).

This clonotype was detected ten times or more. This chain links TRBV7-2 with TRBJ2-3; 12 nucleotides agree with TRBD2. The length of the CDR3 is 16 residues. Germline trimming cut 5 bases from V and 2 bases from J; bases unmatched to any gene: 5. From germline, CDR1 is SGHTA and CDR2 FQGNSA. The CDR3 DNA reads TGTGCCAGCAGCGAAGGACTAGCGGGAACCACAGATACGCAGTATTTT. This encodes CASSEGLAGTTDTQYF.

This clonotype was picked up many times. This CDR3 is CASSLPTDTGELFF. DNA for the CDR3: TGCGCCAGCAGCTTGCCGACAGACACCGGGGAGCTGTTTTTT. V and J are TRBV5-1 and TRBJ2-2; D is perhaps TRBD1 (5 bases). The CDR3 extends over 14 amino acids. Germline CDR1 is SGHRS and CDR2 is YFSETQ. V was trimmed by 1 base and J by 3 bases, leaving 7 bases between them.

This clonotype was picked up a small number of times. The genes are TRBV11-2 and TRBJ2-3; tentatively, D is TRBD2 (6 bases). Germline V lookup: CDR1 SGHAT, CDR2 FQNNGV. The ends were cut back, 0 bases at V and 0 bases at J, with 16 bases in the middle. The CDR3 runs 18 residues. CDR3 in amino acids: CASSLEGLAGTSTDTQYF. The DNA of the CDR3 is TGTGCCAGCAGCTTAGAAGGTCTGGCGGGAACAAGCACAGATACGCAGTATTTT.

This clonotype came up many times. The rearrangement joins TRBV6-2 or TRBV6-3 to TRBJ2-3; D gene uncertain. In germline, CDR1 is MNHEY, CDR2 SVGEGT. Trimming cost V 6 bases and J 3 bases, with 16 bases left between them. The length of the CDR3 is 15 residues. This chain's CDR3 is CASSPLGTTTDTQYF. The DNA for the CDR3 is TGTGCCAGCAGCCCCCTAGGAACGACGACAGATACGCAGTATTTT.

This clonotype showed up just a few times. The chain joins TRBV5-1 to TRBJ2-1, with 10 bases aligning to TRBD2. Trimming cost V 4 bases and J 7 bases; bases outside gene matches: 8. The germline gives CDR1 SGHRS, CDR2 YFSETQ. The CDR3 is 15 residues long. The CDR3 DNA sequence: TGCGCCAGCAGCCAAGCGGGAGGGCGTTCGAATGAGCAGTTCTTC. This translates into CASSQAGGRSNEQFF.

Details on this clonotype: The conserved phenylalanine or tryptophan is not found at the CDR3 terminus, so this likely reflects a read error. It is unclear where the CDR3 begins or ends on the DNA, so no DNA is shown, and the CDR3 is as TCRdb lists it. The J gene is TRBJ2-1, the V gene TRBV1; whether TRBD2, the table's D call, matches the DNA was not checked. TRBV1 represents a pseudogene. The CDR3 adds up to 13 amino acids, both ends counted. The CDR3 protein is CTSSQGTSGISSI.

The rearrangement joins TRBV3-1 to TRBJ2-7; D is unresolved. Trimming removed 1 base at V and 7 bases at J, with 8 bases between. The CDR3 is 12 amino acids. In germline, CDR1 is LGHDT, CDR2 YNNKEL (reference sequence). The CDR3 DNA sequence: TGTGCCAGCAGCCAAGGAGTAGGGGAGCAGTACTTC. It encodes CASSQGVGEQYF.

Many counts were recorded for this clonotype. V usage is TRBV4-1 and J usage is TRBJ2-4; D unresolved. Between the trimmed V and J ends, which lost 1 base and 1 base, there was a span of 11 bases. There are 16 residues in the CDR3. The germline V gene encodes CDR1 MGHRA and CDR2 YSYEKL. The CDR3 nucleotides are TGCGCCAGCAGCCAAGCTTTACGGTTCGCCAAAAACATTCAGTACTTC. It codes for CASSQALRFAKNIQYF.

The sample holds a few counts of this clonotype. The V call is TRBV10-3, the J call TRBJ2-3, with TRBD2 matching 8 bases. The germline CDR1 and CDR2 sequences are ENHRY and SYGVKD. The CDR3 spans 15 residues. Trimming removed 0 bases from V and 6 bases from J; junction bases left unmatched: 5. The CDR3 region is CAISESDSGDDTQYF. The DNA of the CDR3 is TGTGCCATCAGTGAGTCGGATAGCGGGGACGATACGCAGTATTTT.

This clonotype was counted at least ten times. This rearrangement joins TRBV20-1 to TRBJ2-1; D unresolved. The CDR3 runs to 14 residues. The germline CDR1 and CDR2 sequences are DFQATT and SNEGSKA (reference sequence). V gave up 5 bases and J gave up 7 bases, with 18 bases separating them. Here the CDR3 reads CSASVGSRANEQFF. The CDR3, as DNA: TGCAGTGCTTCCGTTGGGTCCCGAGCAAATGAGCAGTTCTTC.

This clonotype was seen a handful of times. The chain joins TRBV7-2 to TRBJ2-7; D is ambiguous. The V and J ends lost 6 bases and 0 bases respectively, with 6 bases between them. The germline CDR1 and CDR2 sequences are SGHTA and FQGNSA. This CDR3 is 12 amino acids long. The CDR3 DNA is TGTGCCAGCAGTCTCCCCTCCTACGAGCAGTACTTC. Translation gives CASSLPSYEQYF.